The rows below give T cell receptor beta chains drawn from one sample of a study of OX40 agonist ivuxolimab in advanced cancers. Sequencing was performed with immunoSEQ multiplex PCR; in TCRdb, only in-frame clones are kept and a portion is missing. The sample lists 34,000 or so clones; 81% were seen once. The material was CD4+ or CD8+ T cells sorted from blood, obtained in a trial of the OX40 agonist ivuxolimab. The receptors were sampled from an adult with an advanced solid tumor such as melanoma, head and neck, liver or kidney cancer. The conserved cysteine and the conserved F or W are not part of the CDR3 here. D genes are given only for firm matches. Only part of the rows carry a size: once, few, many, or a class if the clone is expanded.

clone size: -; V gene: TRBV4-1; J gene: TRBJ2-4; D gene: -; CDR3 protein: ASSQESRAGNIQY
clone size: -; V gene: TRBV7-9; J gene: TRBJ2-2; D gene: -; CDR3 protein: ASSLGRANTGELF
clone size: -; V gene: TRBV6-4; J gene: TRBJ2-3; D gene: -; CDR3 protein: ASRVRGEGDTQY
clone size: -; V gene: TRBV19; J gene: TRBJ1-2; D gene: TRBD1; CDR3 protein: ASAPQGANYGYT
clone size: -; V gene: TRBV4-3; J gene: TRBJ2-1; D gene: TRBD1; CDR3 protein: ASSKGTAPDSSYNEQF
clone size: once; V gene: TRBV7-9; J gene: TRBJ2-1; D gene: TRBD2; CDR3 protein: ASRRSGRSSYNEQF
clone size: few; V gene: TRBV5-1; J gene: TRBJ2-7; D gene: -; CDR3 protein: ASSPGQYEQY
clone size: -; V gene: TRBV6-5; J gene: TRBJ2-1; D gene: -; CDR3 protein: ASSSGTSYNEQF
clone size: -; V gene: TRBV9; J gene: TRBJ2-5; D gene: TRBD1; CDR3 protein: ASSVRGRETQY
clone size: -; V gene: TRBV9; J gene: TRBJ1-1; D gene: -; CDR3 protein: ASSVLPTAGGGTEAF
clone size: -; V gene: TRBV11-2; J gene: TRBJ1-1; D gene: -; CDR3 protein: ASSLETSEAF
clone size: -; V gene: TRBV19; J gene: TRBJ2-1; D gene: -; CDR3 protein: ASSIRGTYNEQF
clone size: -; V gene: TRBV11-2; J gene: TRBJ2-7; D gene: TRBD1; CDR3 protein: ASSLVVGQGAYEQY
clone size: -; V gene: TRBV18; J gene: TRBJ1-2; D gene: TRBD1; CDR3 protein: ASSPMEGTFQGAKDYGYT
clone size: -; V gene: TRBV6-5; J gene: TRBJ1-2; D gene: -; CDR3 protein: ASRDGSLGYT
clone size: -; V gene: TRBV19; J gene: TRBJ1-2; D gene: -; CDR3 protein: ASSRRDTFNYGYT
clone size: -; V gene: TRBV7-6; J gene: TRBJ1-1; D gene: -; CDR3 protein: ASSPRDPRVGTEAF
clone size: -; V gene: TRBV7-9; J gene: TRBJ2-5; D gene: -; CDR3 protein: ASSRLTGKETQY
clone size: -; V gene: TRBV21-1; J gene: TRBJ1-5; D gene: -; CDR3 protein: ASSKVHRGRKVHQPQH
clone size: -; V gene: TRBV5-1; J gene: TRBJ1-1; D gene: -; CDR3 protein: ASSLKGYEAF
clone size: -; V gene: TRBV2; J gene: TRBJ2-7; D gene: -; CDR3 protein: ASSDGGSSYEQY
clone size: once; V gene: TRBV6-4; J gene: TRBJ1-1; D gene: TRBD1; CDR3 protein: ASSRQGNTEAF
clone size: -; V gene: TRBV6-7; J gene: TRBJ2-2; D gene: TRBD1; CDR3 protein: ASSYGADRVTGELF
clone size: -; V gene: TRBV6-6; J gene: TRBJ2-5; D gene: -; CDR3 protein: ASGQPLETQY
clone size: -; V gene: TRBV7-8; J gene: TRBJ1-2; D gene: -; CDR3 protein: ASSLGEIYGYT
clone size: -; V gene: TRBV28; J gene: TRBJ2-5; D gene: -; CDR3 protein: ASSSGGARTETQY
clone size: -; V gene: TRBV28; J gene: TRBJ2-5; D gene: TRBD1; CDR3 protein: ASRDRGQAQY
clone size: -; V gene: TRBV10-1; J gene: TRBJ2-7; D gene: -; CDR3 protein: ASSGIKGYPLGEQY
clone size: -; V gene: TRBV7-3; J gene: TRBJ2-2; D gene: TRBD2; CDR3 protein: ASSLGAGSGRAVTGELF
clone size: once; V gene: TRBV2; J gene: TRBJ1-1; D gene: -; CDR3 protein: ASSEKHGSASNTEAF
clone size: -; V gene: TRBV5-8; J gene: TRBJ2-4; D gene: TRBD2; CDR3 protein: ASSFWTSGRAKNIQY
clone size: -; V gene: TRBV10-3; J gene: TRBJ2-1; D gene: TRBD1; CDR3 protein: AISDSGTGLLGEQF
clone size: -; V gene: TRBV7-2; J gene: TRBJ2-5; D gene: -; CDR3 protein: ASSLLSAPQETQY
clone size: -; V gene: TRBV15; J gene: TRBJ1-3; D gene: -; CDR3 protein: ATSRDGGFGNTIY
clone size: -; V gene: TRBV19; J gene: TRBJ2-5; D gene: -; CDR3 protein: ASSIVGVGLKETQY
clone size: -; V gene: TRBV19; J gene: TRBJ2-5; D gene: -; CDR3 protein: ASSIGTDEKTQY
clone size: -; V gene: TRBV19; J gene: TRBJ1-1; D gene: -; CDR3 protein: ASSIATTTEAF
clone size: -; V gene: TRBV4-3; J gene: TRBJ2-3; D gene: -; CDR3 protein: ASSQDPGTTQY
clone size: once; V gene: TRBV1; J gene: TRBJ2-5; D gene: -; CDR3 protein: TSSQTPHGGGVQETQY
clone size: -; V gene: TRBV28; J gene: TRBJ1-4; D gene: -; CDR3 protein: ASSLGPAEGEKLF
clone size: -; V gene: TRBV7-8; J gene: TRBJ2-5; D gene: -; CDR3 protein: ASSLSLYQETQY
clone size: -; V gene: TRBV28; J gene: TRBJ2-5; D gene: TRBD1; CDR3 protein: ASSSSGGLKEETQY